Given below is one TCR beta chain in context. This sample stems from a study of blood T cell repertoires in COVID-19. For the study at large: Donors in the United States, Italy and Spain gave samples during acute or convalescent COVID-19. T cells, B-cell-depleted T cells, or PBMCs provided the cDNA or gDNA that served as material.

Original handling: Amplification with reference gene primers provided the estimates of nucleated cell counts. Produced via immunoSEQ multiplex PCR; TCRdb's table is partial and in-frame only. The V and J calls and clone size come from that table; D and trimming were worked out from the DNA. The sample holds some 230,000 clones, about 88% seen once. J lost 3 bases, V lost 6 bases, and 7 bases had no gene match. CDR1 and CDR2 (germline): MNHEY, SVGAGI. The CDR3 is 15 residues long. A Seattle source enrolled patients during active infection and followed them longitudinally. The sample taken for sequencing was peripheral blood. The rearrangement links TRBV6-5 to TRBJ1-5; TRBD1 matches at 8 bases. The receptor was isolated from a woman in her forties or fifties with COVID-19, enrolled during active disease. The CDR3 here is CASSPDRAPNQPQHF. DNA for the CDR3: TGTGCCAGCAGCCCGGACAGGGCCCCCAATCAGCCCCAGCATTTT.